This passage covers 9 T cell receptor beta chains from one sample sequenced in a study of PD-1 blockade in mismatch repair-deficient tumors. Data came from immunoSEQ multiplex PCR; TCRdb stores just in-frame clones and leaves some out. The sample lists roughly 79,000 clones, about 82% occurring once. Sequences were derived from peripheral blood, sampled 44 weeks after starting pembrolizumab. These receptor sequences come from an adult with mismatch repair-deficient cancer.

V is TRBV7-8 and J is TRBJ2-1; 8 bases line up with TRBD2. CDR3 length: 15 residues. The V gene's germline CDR1 is SGHVS and CDR2 FQNEAQ. Losses at the gene ends were 5 bases for V and 2 bases for J; bases not matched to a gene: 5. CDR3 bases: TGTGCCAGCAGCCCCCGACTAGCGCCCTACAATGAGCAGTTCTTC. It yields the protein CASSPRLAPYNEQFF.

This chain connects TRBV7-3 to TRBJ2-6, with 12 positions matching TRBD2. Germline trimming cut 1 base from V and 2 bases from J; bases unmatched to any gene: 6. This CDR3 is 19 amino acids long. Germline V gene data show CDR1 as SGHTA and CDR2 as FQGTGA. CDR3 amino acids: CASSLMASGRAAGANVLTF. Written as DNA, the CDR3 is TGTGCCAGCAGCTTAATGGCTAGCGGGAGGGCGGCTGGGGCCAACGTCCTGACTTTC.

The chain is built from TRBV7-9 and TRBJ1-4; TRBD1 might be the D (5 bases). From germline, CDR1 is SEHNR and CDR2 FQNEAQ (reference sequence). V lost 5 bases to trimming and J lost 8 bases, with 6 bases between them. This CDR3 comprises 11 residues. CDR3 sequence: CASSEGEKLFF. The CDR3 DNA sequence: TGTGCCAGCAGCGAGGGGGAAAAACTGTTTTTT.

This chain joins TRBV11-2 and TRBJ2-1; 10 bases match TRBD2. The junction had 14 bases not matched to a gene; V was cut back by 6 bases and J by 9 bases. Per the germline V gene, CDR1 is SGHAT and CDR2 is FQNNGV. The CDR3 has 16 amino acids. This chain's CDR3 is CASSPSIAGGRGEQFF. The DNA of the CDR3 is TGTGCCAGCAGTCCTAGTATAGCGGGAGGCAGGGGTGAGCAGTTCTTC.

V is TRBV9 and J is TRBJ1-4; D unresolved. Between the trimmed V and J ends, which lost 0 bases and 3 bases, there was a span of 12 bases. Germline V gene sequence: CDR1 SGDLS, CDR2 YYNGEE. This CDR3 spans 16 amino acids. CDR3 amino acids: CASSVGPFGANEKLFF. CDR3 nucleotide sequence: TGTGCCAGCAGCGTAGGACCCTTCGGAGCTAATGAAAAACTGTTTTTT.

This clone was seen once. Other nucleotide sequences from this sample produce the same CDR3. The chain uses TRBV9 and TRBJ2-4; the D gene could be TRBD1 or TRBD2 (5 bases each). The V end lost 0 bases, the J end lost 8 bases, and 9 bases lay between the germline ends. CDR3 length: 13 amino acids. CDR1 SGDLS and CDR2 YYNGEE come from the germline V gene. CDR3: CASSVAGGYIQYF. The CDR3 DNA sequence: TGTGCCAGCAGCGTAGCTGGGGGTTACATTCAGTACTTC.

V gene TRBV27 combines with J gene TRBJ2-1; 9 bases line up with TRBD1. V lost 4 bases, J lost 2 bases, and 3 bases stayed unmatched. Germline V gene data show CDR1 as MNHEY and CDR2 as SMNVEV (reference sequence). The CDR3 spans 15 residues. CDR3 DNA sequence: TGTGCCAGCAGTTCCCGGGACAGGGCCTACAATGAGCAGTTCTTC. Its translation: CASSSRDRAYNEQFF.

This clone has a single count. The gene calls are TRBV7-2 and TRBJ1-2; the D is unclear. Per the germline V gene, CDR1 is SGHTA and CDR2 is FQGNSA. V shed 2 bases and J shed 8 bases, with 15 bases lying between them. CDR3 length: 14 amino acids. CDR3: CASSLTAYGEGYTF. CDR3 in DNA: TGTGCCAGCAGCTTAACAGCCTACGGGGAGGGCTACACCTTC.

This sequence joins TRBV19 and TRBJ2-7; D is ambiguous. CDR1 and CDR2 (germline): LNHDA, SQIVND (reference sequence). CDR3 length: 13 amino acids. V lost 6 bases to trimming and J lost 0 bases, with 9 bases between them. Here the CDR3 reads CASSYKISYEQYF. CDR3 coding DNA: TGTGCCAGTAGCTACAAAATCTCCTACGAGCAGTACTTC.